This TCR beta chain is drawn from a study of blood T cell repertoires in COVID-19. Study-wide background: Samples of COVID-19 (acute and convalescent) were obtained from the United States, Italy and Spain. PBMCs, B-cell-depleted T cells, or T cells were the source of the cDNA or gDNA that made up the material.

The authors' processing: Estimates of nucleated cell counts were drawn from the amplification of reference gene primers. Clones were sequenced by immunoSEQ multiplex PCR, and TCRdb holds only the in-frame ones, with some missing. V and J calls plus clone size are reproduced from that table; the DNA served to infer D and trimming. This table has about 120,000 clones, around 89% appearing once. This TCR was sampled from a woman aged 45 to 65 with acute or convalescent COVID-19. Input material: peripheral blood.

The CDR3 sequence: CASSFWTGGNYGYTF. The CDR3 bases are TGTGCCAGCAGCTTCTGGACAGGGGGCAATTATGGCTACACCTTC. The gene calls are TRBV5-6 and TRBJ1-2; 11 bases agree with TRBD1. The CDR3 has 15 amino acids. The ends lost 2 bases at V and 5 bases at J; junction bases unmatched: 5. Per the germline V gene, CDR1 is SGHDT and CDR2 is YYEEEE.